The entry below gives a single T cell receptor beta chain sequence along with its context. The target antigen is unknown. The data belong to a study of beta chain features in type 1 diabetes. Study observations and caveats: TCRB CDR3s from Type 1 diabetes patients were moderately but significantly shorter in all four CD4+ subsets.

The authors reverse transcribed all of the isolated RNA, so sequencing captured expressed TCRB transcripts. TCRdb keeps only in-frame clones here, not all; method: immunoSEQ multiplex PCR. Of 330,000 or so clones in the sample, around 19% are singletons; the top ten hold under 0.055%. The CDR3 length is 13 residues. J gave up 3 bases and V 0 bases, and 2 bases lay outside the gene matches. The germline V gene encodes CDR1 GTSNPN and CDR2 SVGIG (reference sequence). This clonotype originated in a woman aged 18-29 years in good health. V and J are TRBV30 and TRBJ2-7; TRBD2 matches at 7 bases. The sequencing input was naive CD4+ T cells from blood. The CDR3: CAWSVGGSYEQYF. DNA for the CDR3: TGTGCCTGGAGTGTAGGCGGGAGCTACGAGCAGTACTTC.